These 14 T cell receptor beta chains share one sample of origin, sequenced in a study of CD8 T cells in ankylosing spondylitis (dated by TCRdb to 2016 to 2017). Their target antigens are unknown. Beyond this particular receptor, the publication reports: A TCR beta motif made up of several highly homologous amino acid variants appeared to be characteristic of blood from ankylosing spondylitis patients.

The library was produced with 5' RACE. Sequenced on an Illumina HiSeq 2500. TCRdb handled the public reads itself, with Q25 trimming in fastp and clone calling in MiXCR, and kept productive beta chains. Each entry merges the rows of one CDR3 protein and shows their most common DNA and genes. For this sample there are over 400,000 distinct CDR3 sequences; roughly 26% appear just once. 0.89% of the sample is taken by the ten largest. Specimen: blood, either unsorted or a sorted T cell fraction (not recorded which). The receptors shown here come from a male donor with ankylosing spondylitis.

The J gene is TRBJ2-7, the V gene TRBV15; no clear D gene. V was clipped by 0 bases and J by 5 bases, with 5 bases between them. CDR3 length: 12 residues. Germline-derived CDR1 and CDR2 are LNHNV and YYDKDF (reference sequence). The CDR3 DNA reads TGTGCCACCAGCAGAGATGGGGACGAGCAGTACGTC. Its translation is CATSRDGDEQYV.

The J gene is TRBJ2-4, the V gene TRBV5-1; 7 bases line up with TRBD2. The CDR3 spans 15 residues. Trimming cost V 2 bases and J 7 bases; bases outside gene matches: 9. Germline CDR1 SGHRS, CDR2 YFSETQ. The CDR3 sequence is CASSLQSGNSNIQYF. In DNA form, the CDR3 reads TGCGCCAGCAGCTTACAAAGCGGGAATAGCAACATTCAGTACTTC.

The V and J genes are TRBV20-1 and TRBJ2-1; 11 bases map to TRBD2. The junction had 12 bases not matched to a gene; V was cut back by 5 bases and J by 3 bases. The CDR3 spans 17 residues. Germline assignment: CDR1 DFQATT and CDR2 SNEGSKA (reference sequence). CDR3 DNA: TGCAGTGCTGCCCGGACTAGCGGGTTTTTGGGCTACAATGAGCAGTTCTTC. This gives the protein CSAARTSGFLGYNEQFF.

This chain uses TRBV20-1 with TRBJ1-2; the D is unclear. CDR1 DFQATT and CDR2 SNEGSKA come from the germline V gene (reference sequence). The CDR3 contains 14 residues. V was clipped by 1 base and J by 5 bases, with 14 bases between them. The CDR3 spells CSARGDLDLYGYTF. DNA for the CDR3: TGCAGTGCTAGAGGAGACCTGGACCTGTATGGCTACACCTTC.

The chain is built from TRBV20-1 and TRBJ2-1, with D perhaps TRBD2 (5 bases). This CDR3 has 14 amino acids. CDR1 and CDR2 from the germline V gene are DFQATT and SNEGSKA (reference sequence). The germline V and J ends were trimmed by 4 bases and 2 bases, with 12 bases remaining between them. CDR3 DNA: TGCAGTGCTACCTACGGGGTAACCTACAATGAGCAGTTCTTC. This sequence encodes CSATYGVTYNEQFF.

This clonotype appeared a single time. The rearrangement uses TRBV24-1 and TRBJ2-3; D perhaps matches TRBD2 (5 bases). The CDR3 runs to 15 residues. The germline V gene encodes CDR1 KGHDR and CDR2 SFDVKD. The V gene lost 3 bases and the J gene lost 6 bases, with 15 bases spanning the gap. The CDR3 nucleotides read TGTGCCACCAGTGATCGCGTGCTAGCACAGGATACGCAGTATTTT. It yields the protein CATSDRVLAQDTQYF.

This clonotype was observed a few times. The genes are TRBV5-1 and TRBJ2-1, with TRBD1 matching over 7 bases. The CDR3 length is 15 residues. The trim removed 0 bases at V and 6 bases at J, leaving 6 bases unmatched. Germline lookup yields CDR1 SGHRS and CDR2 YFSETQ. CDR3 sequence (DNA): TGCGCCAGCAGCTTGGGCCCGACAGGGTTCAATGAGCAGTTCTTC. Translating gives CASSLGPTGFNEQFF.

The chain uses TRBV29-1 and TRBJ2-4; TRBD1 might be the D (5 bases). Germline CDR1 and CDR2: SQVTM and ANQGSEA. V gave up 3 bases and J gave up 1 base, with 7 bases separating them. There are 13 residues in the CDR3. CDR3 protein: CSVDWGAKNIQYF. The CDR3 DNA reads TGCAGCGTTGACTGGGGCGCCAAAAACATTCAGTACTTC. The whole variable domain, filled in from reference TRBV29-1 and TRBJ2-4, reads SAVISQKPSRDICQRGTSLTIQCQVDSQVTMMFWYRQQPGQSLTLIATANQGSEATYESGFVIDKFPISRPNLTFSTLTVSNMSPEDSSIYLCSVDWGAKNIQYFGAGTRLSVL.

This clonotype has a handful of counts. The conserved final phenylalanine or tryptophan is absent from the CDR3, which likely points to a read error. The CDR3 reads CATSEPTSGITRAGELFL. The CDR3 nucleotides read TGTGCCACCAGTGAACCTACTAGCGGGATTACCAGGGCCGGGGAGCTGTTTCTT. The chain links TRBV24-1 to TRBJ2-2; 10 bases agree with TRBD2. The V and J ends lost 4 bases and 6 bases, in that order; junction bases with no gene match: 13. CDR3 length: 18 amino acids. CDR1 is KGHDR, CDR2 SFDVKD, per germline.

This rearrangement joins TRBV12-3 or TRBV12-4 to TRBJ2-1, with TRBD1 matching 10 bases. CDR3 length: 16 amino acids. The J segment lost 8 bases and the V segment lost 5 bases, leaving 12 bases of the junction unmatched. The CDR3 coding sequence is TGTGCCAGCAGTAGGCTCCCCAGGACAGGGGGTTATGAGCAGTTCTTC. Encoded protein: CASSRLPRTGGYEQFF.

The CDR3 region is CASSLAGVPSGYTF. Here the CDR3 DNA reads TGCGCCAGCAGCTTGGCCGGAGTCCCGTCTGGCTACACCTTC. The chain links TRBV5-1 to TRBJ1-2; D is unclear. The CDR3 consists of 14 residues. Germline CDR1 is SGHRS and CDR2 is YFSETQ. V was clipped by 0 bases and J by 7 bases, with 13 bases between them.

This clonotype was found a few times. The V call is TRBV5-1, the J call TRBJ1-1; 10 nucleotides match TRBD1. Per germline, CDR1 SGHRS and CDR2 YFSETQ. The ends lost 3 bases at V and 4 bases at J; junction bases unmatched: 3. There are 14 residues in the CDR3. CDR3 sequence (DNA): TGCGCCAGCAGCTGGGACAGGGGAGTCACTGAAGCTTTCTTT. Translation: CASSWDRGVTEAFF.

The chain recombines TRBV20-1 with TRBJ1-2; TRBD1 aligns across 9 bases. The germline V gene encodes CDR1 DFQATT and CDR2 SNEGSKA (reference sequence). The CDR3 has 13 residues. After removal of 5 bases from V and 4 bases from J, the junction contained 5 bases not matched to a gene. Here the CDR3 DNA reads TGCAGTGCTCAACGACAGGGGGGCTATGGCTACACCTTC. It specifies CSAQRQGGYGYTF.

This clonotype turned up a few times. The chain has TRBV7-9 and TRBJ2-1; no clear D. The germline V and J ends were trimmed by 5 bases and 4 bases, with 9 bases remaining between them. Germline assignment: CDR1 SEHNR and CDR2 FQNEAQ (reference sequence). The CDR3 runs 13 residues. The CDR3 loop reads CASSGESYNEQFF. The CDR3 DNA reads as TGTGCCAGCAGCGGAGAATCGTACAATGAGCAGTTCTTC.